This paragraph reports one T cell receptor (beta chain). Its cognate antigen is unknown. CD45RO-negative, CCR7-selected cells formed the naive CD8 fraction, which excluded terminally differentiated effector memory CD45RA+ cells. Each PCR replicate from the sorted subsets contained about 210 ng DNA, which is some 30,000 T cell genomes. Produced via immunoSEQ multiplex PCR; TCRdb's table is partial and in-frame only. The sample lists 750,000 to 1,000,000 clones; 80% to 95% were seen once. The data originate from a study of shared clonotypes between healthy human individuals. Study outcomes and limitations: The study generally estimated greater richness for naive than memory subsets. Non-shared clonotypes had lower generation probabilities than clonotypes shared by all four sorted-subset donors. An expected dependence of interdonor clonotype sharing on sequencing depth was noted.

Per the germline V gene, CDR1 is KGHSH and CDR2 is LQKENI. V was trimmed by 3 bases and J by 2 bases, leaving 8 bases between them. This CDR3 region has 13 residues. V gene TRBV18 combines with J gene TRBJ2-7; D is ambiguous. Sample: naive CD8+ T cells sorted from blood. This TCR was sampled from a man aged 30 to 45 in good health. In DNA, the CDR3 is TGTGCCAGCTCACCGTGGGATACCTACGAGCAGTACTTC. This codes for CASSPWDTYEQYF. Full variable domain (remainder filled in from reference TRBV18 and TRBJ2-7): NAGVMQNPRHLVRRRGQEARLRCSPMKGHSHVYWYRQLPEEGLKFMVYLQKENIIDESGMPKERFSAEFPKEGPSILRIQQVVRGDSAAYFCASSPWDTYEQYFGPGTRLTVT.